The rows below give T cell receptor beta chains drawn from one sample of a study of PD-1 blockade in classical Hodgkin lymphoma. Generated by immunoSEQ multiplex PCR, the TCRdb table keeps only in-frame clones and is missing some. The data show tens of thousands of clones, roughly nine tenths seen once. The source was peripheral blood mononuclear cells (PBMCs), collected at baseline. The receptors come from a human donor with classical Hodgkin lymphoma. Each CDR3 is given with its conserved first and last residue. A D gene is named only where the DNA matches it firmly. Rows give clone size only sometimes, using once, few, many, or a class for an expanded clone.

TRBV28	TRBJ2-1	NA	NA	TGTGCCAGCAGTTTATTGGCAGGGGACTACAATGAGCAGTTCTTC	CASSLLAGDYNEQFF
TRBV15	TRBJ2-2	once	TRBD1	TGTGCCACCAGCAGAGGGCCCTTGTCAGGGGGCCGCGGGGAGCTGTTTTTT	CATSRGPLSGGRGELFF
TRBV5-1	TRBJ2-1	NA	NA	TGCGCCAGCAACCGAGACTCCTACAATGAGCAGTTCTTC	CASNRDSYNEQFF
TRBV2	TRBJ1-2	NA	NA	TGTGCCACCACGGTCGGCGCCTATGTTGGCTACACCTTC	CATTVGAYVGYTF
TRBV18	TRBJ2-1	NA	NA	TGTGCCAGCTCACCAATCAGTTGGAGCTCCTACAATGAGCAGTTCTTC	CASSPISWSSYNEQFF
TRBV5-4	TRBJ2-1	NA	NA	TGTGCCAGCAGCCCTACTGGGGGTAGGTACAATGAGCAGTTCTTC	CASSPTGGRYNEQFF
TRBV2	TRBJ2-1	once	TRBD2	TGTGCCAGCAGATACAGGACTAGCGGCGACAATGAGCAGTTCTTC	CASRYRTSGDNEQFF
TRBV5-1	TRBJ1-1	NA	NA	TGCGCCAGCAGCAGGAGGGTGGGGAACACTGAAGCTTTCTTT	CASSRRVGNTEAFF
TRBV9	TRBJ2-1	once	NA	TGTGCCAGCAGCGTAGGATTGAGCGATGAGCAGTTCTTC	CASSVGLSDEQFF
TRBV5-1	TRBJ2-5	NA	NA	TGCGCCAGCAGCTTGGATACGTCGCAAGAGACCCAGTACTTC	CASSLDTSQETQYF
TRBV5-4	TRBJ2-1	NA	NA	TGTGCCAGCAGCTTGACGGGACGGCAAATTTACAATGAGCAGTTCTTC	CASSLTGRQIYNEQFF
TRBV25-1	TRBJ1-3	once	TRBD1	TGTGCCAGCAGTGAACACAGGGGAAATGGAAACACCATATATTTT	CASSEHRGNGNTIYF
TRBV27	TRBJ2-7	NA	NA	TGTGCCAGCAGTTCGAGCGGACCCAGCTACGAGCAGTACTTC	CASSSSGPSYEQYF
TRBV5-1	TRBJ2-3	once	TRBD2	TGCGCCAGCAGCTTGGCTAGCGGGGGGGCAGATACGCAGTATTTT	CASSLASGGADTQYF
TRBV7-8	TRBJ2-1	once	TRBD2	TGTGCCAGCGGACTAGCGGGAGCCGGGAATGAGCAGTTCTTC	CASGLAGAGNEQFF
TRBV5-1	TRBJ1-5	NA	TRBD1	TGCGCCAGCAGCTTGGGACAGGGTCAGCCCCAGCATTTT	CASSLGQGQPQHF
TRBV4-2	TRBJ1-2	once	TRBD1	TGTGCCAGCAGCCACTCGGACAGGGCTTATGGCTACACCTTC	CASSHSDRAYGYTF
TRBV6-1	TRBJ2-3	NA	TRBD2	TGTGCCAGCAGGCCCACTAGCGGGGTACCAGATACGCAGTATTTT	CASRPTSGVPDTQYF
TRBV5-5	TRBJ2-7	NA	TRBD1	TGTGCCAGCAGCACAGGGACAGGGCAGATCTACGAGCAGTACTTC	CASSTGTGQIYEQYF
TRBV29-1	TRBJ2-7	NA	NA	TGCAGCGTTGAAACAGGGAACTTCTACGAGCAGTACTTC	CSVETGNFYEQYF
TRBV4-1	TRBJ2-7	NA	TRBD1	TGCGCCAGCAGCCCAGACAGGGGGCACTACGAGCAGTACTTC	CASSPDRGHYEQYF
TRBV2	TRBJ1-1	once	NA	TGTGCCAGCAGTGCCCCGGCTTATGAAGCTTTCTTT	CASSAPAYEAFF
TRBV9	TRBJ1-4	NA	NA	TGTGCCAGCAGCGCCCAGTGGGGCACTAATGAAAAACTGTTTTTT	CASSAQWGTNEKLFF
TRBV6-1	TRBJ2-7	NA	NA	TGTGCCAGCAGTGAAGGGGGGAGCTACGAGCAGTACTTC	CASSEGGSYEQYF
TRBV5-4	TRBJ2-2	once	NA	TGTGCCAGCAGCTTCGGCGGCACCGGGGAGCTGTTTTTT	CASSFGGTGELFF
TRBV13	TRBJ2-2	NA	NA	TGTGCCAGCAGCTTCAGGGTTCCCGGGGAGCTGTTTTTT	CASSFRVPGELFF
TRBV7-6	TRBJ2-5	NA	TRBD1	TGTGCCAGCAGCTTAGGGGTGACAGGGGGCCTACAAGAGACCCAGTACTTC	CASSLGVTGGLQETQYF
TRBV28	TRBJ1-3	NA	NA	TGTGCCAGCAGTCAACAGACAGGACAAAACACCATATATTTT	CASSQQTGQNTIYF
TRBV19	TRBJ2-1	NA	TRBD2	TGTGCCAGTAGTATAGCCCAGACTAGCATGGGACAGTTCTTC	CASSIAQTSMGQFF
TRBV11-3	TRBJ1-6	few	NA	TGTGCCAGCAGCCGGGGGCCTAATTCACCCCTCCACTTT	CASSRGPNSPLHF
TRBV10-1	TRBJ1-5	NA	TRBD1	TGCGCCAGCAGTCGGGACAGGAGGACCTATAGCAATCAGCCCCAGCATTTT	CASSRDRRTYSNQPQHF
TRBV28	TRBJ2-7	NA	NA	TGTGCCAGCAGTTCGGAGGGAGGCTACGAGCAGTACTTC	CASSSEGGYEQYF
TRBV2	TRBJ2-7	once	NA	TGTGCCAGCAGAGACCAGGACGAGCAGTACTTC	CASRDQDEQYF
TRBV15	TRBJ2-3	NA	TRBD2	TGTGCCACCAGCAGAGGAGGGGCGGGGGGGCGCACAGATACGCAGTATTTT	CATSRGGAGGRTDTQYF
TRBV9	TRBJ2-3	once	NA	TGTGCCAGCAGCTCACAGGACTTGAACACAGATACGCAGTATTTT	CASSSQDLNTDTQYF
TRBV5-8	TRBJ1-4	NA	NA	TGTGCCAGCAGCTTGGCGGGGGGTGTGGATAATGAAAAACTGTTTTTT	CASSLAGGVDNEKLFF
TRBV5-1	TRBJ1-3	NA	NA	TGCGCCAGCAGCTTGGTTCCGGGGAACTCTGGAAACACCATATATTTT	CASSLVPGNSGNTIYF
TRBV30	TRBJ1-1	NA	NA	TGTGCCTGGAGTGTACAGCTGAACACTGAAGCTTTCTTT	CAWSVQLNTEAFF
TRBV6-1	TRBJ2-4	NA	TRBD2	TGTGCCAGCAGTGAAGCCGGGACTAGCCCATGGGGCATTCAGTACTTC	CASSEAGTSPWGIQYF
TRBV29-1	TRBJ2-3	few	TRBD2	TGCAGCGTGGACCCTCTAGCGGGAAGCACAGATACGCAGTATTTT	CSVDPLAGSTDTQYF
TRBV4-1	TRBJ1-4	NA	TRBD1	TGCGCCAGCAGCCAAGGGACAGGGGACCATGAAAAACTGTTTTTT	CASSQGTGDHEKLFF
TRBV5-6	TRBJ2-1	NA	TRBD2	TGTGCCAGCAGCCTACGGACTAGCGGGGTCGGAAGCTCCTACAATGAGCAGTTCTTC	CASSLRTSGVGSSYNEQFF
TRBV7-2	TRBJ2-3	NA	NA	TGTGCCAGCAGCTTAGGAGTAGTGGATACGCAGTATTTT	CASSLGVVDTQYF
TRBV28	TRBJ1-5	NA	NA	TGTGCCAGCAGTTTTATAGGGGTTAGCAATCAGCCCCAGCATTTT	CASSFIGVSNQPQHF
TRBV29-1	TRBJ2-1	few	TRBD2	TGCAGCGTTGGAGCGACCGCGGGAGGCCCCTACAATGAGCAGTTCTTC	CSVGATAGGPYNEQFF
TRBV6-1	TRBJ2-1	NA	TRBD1	TGTGCCAGCAGGGGACAGGGGGCGTACAATGAGCAGTTCTTC	CASRGQGAYNEQFF
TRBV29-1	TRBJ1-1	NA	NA	TGCAGCGTCAGGGGGAACACTGAAGCTTTCTTT	CSVRGNTEAFF
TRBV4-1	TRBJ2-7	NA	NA	TGCGCCAGCAGCCAAGTCATGCGTGGGCACGAGCAGTACTTC	CASSQVMRGHEQYF
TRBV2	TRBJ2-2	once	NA	TGTGCCAGCACCGGGACTAAAGGGGGCACCGGGGAGCTGTTTTTT	CASTGTKGGTGELFF
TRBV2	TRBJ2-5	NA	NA	TGTGCCAGCAGTGACGAAGGGGGGGCCTTGGGTGAGACCCAGTACTTC	CASSDEGGALGETQYF
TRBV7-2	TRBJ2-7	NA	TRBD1	TGTGCCAGCAGCTCGGGACAGCCCTACGAGCAGTACTTC	CASSSGQPYEQYF
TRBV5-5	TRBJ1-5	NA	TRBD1	TGTGCCAGCAGCCCTGGACAGGGTTATCAGCCCCAGCATTTT	CASSPGQGYQPQHF
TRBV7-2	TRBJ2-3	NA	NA	TGTGCCAGCAGCTTAGACGTAGGGACACCAACTAGCACAGATACGCAGTATTTT	CASSLDVGTPTSTDTQYF
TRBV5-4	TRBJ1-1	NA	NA	TGTGCCAGTTTCGCCCTCCTCGAGGGCCCACACGCTGAAGCTTTCTTT	CASFALLEGPHAEAFF